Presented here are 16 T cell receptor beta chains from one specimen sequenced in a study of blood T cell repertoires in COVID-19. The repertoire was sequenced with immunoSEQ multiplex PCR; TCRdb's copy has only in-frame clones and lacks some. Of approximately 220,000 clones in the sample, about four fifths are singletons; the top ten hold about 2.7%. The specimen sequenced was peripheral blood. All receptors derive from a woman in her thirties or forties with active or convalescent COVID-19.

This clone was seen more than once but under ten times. In nucleotides, the CDR3 is TGTGCCAGCACACCTCGGGTAGATCTCTCCACCTTC. Translated: CASTPRVDLSTF. V usage is TRBV12-3 or TRBV12-4 and J usage is TRBJ1-2; D is undetermined. This CDR3 region has 12 residues. The V end lost 7 bases, the J end lost 13 bases, and 19 bases lay between the germline ends.

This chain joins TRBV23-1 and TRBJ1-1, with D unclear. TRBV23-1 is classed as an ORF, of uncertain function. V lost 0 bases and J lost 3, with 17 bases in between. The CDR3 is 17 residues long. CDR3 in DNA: TGCGCCAGCAGTCAATCGATCAGGACTGCCTTCGACACTGAAGCTTTCTTT. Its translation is CASSQSIRTAFDTEAFF.

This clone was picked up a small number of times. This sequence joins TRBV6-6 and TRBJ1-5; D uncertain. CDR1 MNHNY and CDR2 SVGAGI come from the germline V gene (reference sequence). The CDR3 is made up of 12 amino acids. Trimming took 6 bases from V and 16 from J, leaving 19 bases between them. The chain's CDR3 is CASSAGIRSPHF. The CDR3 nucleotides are TGTGCCAGCAGCGCGGGTATTCGGAGCCCCCATTTT.

The CDR3 DNA sequence: TGTGCCAGCAGCTTAGGGGGTAGCGGCTACTCCTACGAGCAGTACTTC. This codes for CASSLGGSGYSYEQYF. V and J are TRBV7-2 and TRBJ2-7; D possibly corresponds to TRBD2 (6 bases). This CDR3 region has 16 residues. Trimming took 1 base from V and 0 from J, leaving 13 bases between them. The germline V gene encodes CDR1 SGHTA and CDR2 FQGNSA. Full variable domain (rest looked up from reference TRBV7-2 and TRBJ2-7): GAGVSQSPSNKVTEKGKDVELRCDPISGHTALYWYRQSLGQGLEFLIYFQGNSAPDKSGLPSDRFSAERTGGSVSTLTIQRTQQEDSAVYLCASSLGGSGYSYEQYFGPGTRLTVT.

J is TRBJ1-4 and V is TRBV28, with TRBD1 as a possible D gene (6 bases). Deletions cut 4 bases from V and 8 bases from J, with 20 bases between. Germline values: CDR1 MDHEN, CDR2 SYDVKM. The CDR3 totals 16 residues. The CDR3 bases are TGTGCCAGCAGTTCAGGGGCCAACTCGTGGGGGGAAAAACTGTTTTTT. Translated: CASSSGANSWGEKLFF. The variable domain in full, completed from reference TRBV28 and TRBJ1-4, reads DVKVTQSSRYLVKRTGEKVFLECVQDMDHENMFWYRQDPGLGLRLIYFSYDVKMKEKGDIPEGYSVSREKKERFSLILESASTNQTSMYLCASSSGANSWGEKLFFGSGTQLSVL.

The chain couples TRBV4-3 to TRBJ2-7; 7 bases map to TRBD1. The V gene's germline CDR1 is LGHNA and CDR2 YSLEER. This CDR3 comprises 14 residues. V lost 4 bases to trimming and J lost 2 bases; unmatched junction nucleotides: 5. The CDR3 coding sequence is TGCGCCAGCAGCCGCCACAGGGGAACCTACGAGCAGTACTTC. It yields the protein CASSRHRGTYEQYF.

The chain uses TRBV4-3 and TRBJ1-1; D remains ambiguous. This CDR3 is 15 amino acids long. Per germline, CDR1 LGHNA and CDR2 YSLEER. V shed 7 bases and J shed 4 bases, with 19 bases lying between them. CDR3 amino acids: CASNHQWRGGTEAFF. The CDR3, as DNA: TGCGCCAGCAATCATCAGTGGCGGGGAGGCACTGAAGCTTTCTTT.

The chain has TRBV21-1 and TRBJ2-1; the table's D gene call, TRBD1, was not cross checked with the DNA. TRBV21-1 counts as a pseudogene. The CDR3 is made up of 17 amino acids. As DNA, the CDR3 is TGTGCCAGCAGCAAAGGGTCACAGGGGACTCCCTACAATGAGCAGTTCTTC. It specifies CASSKGSQGTPYNEQFF.

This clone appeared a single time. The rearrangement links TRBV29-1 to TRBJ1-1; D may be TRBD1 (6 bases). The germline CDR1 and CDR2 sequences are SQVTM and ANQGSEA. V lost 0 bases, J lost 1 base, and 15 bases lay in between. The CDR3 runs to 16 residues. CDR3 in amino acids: CSVEDPAGARNTEAFF. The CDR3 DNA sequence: TGCAGCGTTGAAGACCCGGCGGGGGCAAGGAACACTGAAGCTTTCTTT.

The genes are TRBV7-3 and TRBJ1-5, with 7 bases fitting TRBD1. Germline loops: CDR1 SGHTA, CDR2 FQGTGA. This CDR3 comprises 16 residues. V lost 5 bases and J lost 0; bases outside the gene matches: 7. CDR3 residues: CASSTVGQHSNQPQHF. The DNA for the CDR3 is TGTGCCAGCAGCACGGTGGGACAGCATAGCAATCAGCCCCAGCATTTT.

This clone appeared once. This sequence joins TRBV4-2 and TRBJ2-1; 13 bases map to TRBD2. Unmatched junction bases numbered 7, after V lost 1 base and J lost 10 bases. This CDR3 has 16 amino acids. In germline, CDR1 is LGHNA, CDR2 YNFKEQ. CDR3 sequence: CASSQVWTSGSEEQFF. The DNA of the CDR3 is TGTGCCAGCAGCCAAGTTTGGACTAGCGGGAGTGAAGAGCAGTTCTTC.

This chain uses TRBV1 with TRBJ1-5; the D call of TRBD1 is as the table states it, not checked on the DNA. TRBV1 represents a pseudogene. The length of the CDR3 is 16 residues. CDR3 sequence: CTSSQVDRNSNQPQHF. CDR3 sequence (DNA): TGCACCAGCAGCCAAGTGGACAGAAATAGCAATCAGCCCCAGCATTTT.

This chain's CDR3 is CASSYRENTEAFF. In DNA form, the CDR3 reads TGTGCCAGCAGTTACAGGGAGAACACTGAAGCTTTCTTT. The chain carries TRBV27 and TRBJ1-1; the D gene is possibly TRBD1 (6 bases). Germline values: CDR1 MNHEY, CDR2 SMNVEV (reference sequence). V lost 4 bases and J 1 base, leaving 7 bases between the germline ends. The CDR3 is 13 amino acids.

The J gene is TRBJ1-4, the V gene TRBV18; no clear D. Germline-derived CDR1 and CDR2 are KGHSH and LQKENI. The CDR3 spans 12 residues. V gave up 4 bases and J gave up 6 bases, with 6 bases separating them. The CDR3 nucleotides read TGTGCCAGCTCACGGAGGGATGAAAAACTGTTTTTT. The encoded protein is CASSRRDEKLFF.

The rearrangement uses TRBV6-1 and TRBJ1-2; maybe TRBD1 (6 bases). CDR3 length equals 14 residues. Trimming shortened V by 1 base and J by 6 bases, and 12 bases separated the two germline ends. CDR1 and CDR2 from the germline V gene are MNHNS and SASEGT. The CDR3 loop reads CASSEVLQGHGYTF. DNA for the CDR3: TGTGCCAGCAGTGAAGTTTTACAGGGACATGGCTACACCTTC.

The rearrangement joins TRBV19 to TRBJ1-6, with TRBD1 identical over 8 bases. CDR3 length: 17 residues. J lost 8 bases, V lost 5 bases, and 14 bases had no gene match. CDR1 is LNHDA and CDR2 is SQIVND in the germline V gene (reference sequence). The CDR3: CASSVTTDRATDSPLHF. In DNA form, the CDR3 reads TGTGCCAGTAGTGTAACCACGGACAGGGCGACGGATTCACCCCTCCACTTT.